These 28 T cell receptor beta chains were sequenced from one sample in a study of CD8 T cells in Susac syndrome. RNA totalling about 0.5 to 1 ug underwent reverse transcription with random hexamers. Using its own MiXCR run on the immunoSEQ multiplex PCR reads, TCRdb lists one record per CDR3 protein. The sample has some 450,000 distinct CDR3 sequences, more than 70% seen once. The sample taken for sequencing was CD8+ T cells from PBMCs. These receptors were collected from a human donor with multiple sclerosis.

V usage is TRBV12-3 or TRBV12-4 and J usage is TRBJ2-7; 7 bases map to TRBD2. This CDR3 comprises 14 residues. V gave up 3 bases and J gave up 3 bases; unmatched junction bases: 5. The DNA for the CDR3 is TGTGCCAGCAGTTTCCAAGCGGGGCTCTACGAGCAGTACTTC. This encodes CASSFQAGLYEQYF.

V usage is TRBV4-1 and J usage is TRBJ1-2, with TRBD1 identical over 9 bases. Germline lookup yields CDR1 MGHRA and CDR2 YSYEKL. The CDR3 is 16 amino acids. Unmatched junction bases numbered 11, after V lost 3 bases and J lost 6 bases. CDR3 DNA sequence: TGCGCCAGCAGCCAGATAGAAGGGGGACAGGGTGATGGCTACACCTTC. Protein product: CASSQIEGGQGDGYTF.

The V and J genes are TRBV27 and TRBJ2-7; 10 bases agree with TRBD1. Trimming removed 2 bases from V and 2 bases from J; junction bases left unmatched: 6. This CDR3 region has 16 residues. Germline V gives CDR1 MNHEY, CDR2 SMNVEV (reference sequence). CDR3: CASSLLEGQGAYEQYF. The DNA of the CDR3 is TGTGCCAGCAGTTTACTCGAAGGACAGGGGGCCTACGAGCAGTACTTC.

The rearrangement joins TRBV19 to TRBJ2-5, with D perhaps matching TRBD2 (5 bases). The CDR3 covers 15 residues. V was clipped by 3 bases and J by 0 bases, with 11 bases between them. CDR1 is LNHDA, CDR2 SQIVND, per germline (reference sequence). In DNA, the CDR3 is TGTGCCAGTAGTATGTCGGGATTTCACCAAGAGACCCAGTACTTC. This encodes CASSMSGFHQETQYF.

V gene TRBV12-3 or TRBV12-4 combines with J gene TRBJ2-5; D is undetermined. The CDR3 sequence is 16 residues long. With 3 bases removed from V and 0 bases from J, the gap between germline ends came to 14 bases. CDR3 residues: CASSFVTEAYQETQYF. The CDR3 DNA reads TGTGCCAGCAGTTTCGTAACCGAAGCGTACCAAGAGACCCAGTACTTC.

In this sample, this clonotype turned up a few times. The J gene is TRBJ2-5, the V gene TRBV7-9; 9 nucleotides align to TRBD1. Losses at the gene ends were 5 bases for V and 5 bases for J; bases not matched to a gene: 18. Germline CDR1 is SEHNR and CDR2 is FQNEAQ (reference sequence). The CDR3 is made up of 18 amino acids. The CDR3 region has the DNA TGTGCCAGCAGCCCGGCCGGGACAGGGAGAGCAGGTCCGGAGACCCAGTACTTC. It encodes CASSPAGTGRAGPETQYF.

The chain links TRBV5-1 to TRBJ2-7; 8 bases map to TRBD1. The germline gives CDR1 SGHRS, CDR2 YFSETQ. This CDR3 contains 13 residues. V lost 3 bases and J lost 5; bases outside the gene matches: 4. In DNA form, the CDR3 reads TGCGCCAGCAGCTGGACAGGGAGCGACGAGCAGTACTTC. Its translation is CASSWTGSDEQYF.

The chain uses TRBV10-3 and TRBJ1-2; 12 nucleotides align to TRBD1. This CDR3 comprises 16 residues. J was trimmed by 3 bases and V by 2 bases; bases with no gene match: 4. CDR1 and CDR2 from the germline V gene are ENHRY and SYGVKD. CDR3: CAISEPGQGADYGYTF. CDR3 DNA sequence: TGTGCCATCAGTGAGCCGGGACAGGGGGCGGACTATGGCTACACCTTC.

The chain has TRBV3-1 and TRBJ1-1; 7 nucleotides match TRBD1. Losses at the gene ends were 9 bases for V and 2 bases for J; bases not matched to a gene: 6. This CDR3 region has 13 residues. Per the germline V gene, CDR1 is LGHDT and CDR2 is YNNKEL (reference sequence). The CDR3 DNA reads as TGTGCCAGTCATCGACAGGGAAACACTGAAGCTTTCTTT. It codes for CASHRQGNTEAFF.

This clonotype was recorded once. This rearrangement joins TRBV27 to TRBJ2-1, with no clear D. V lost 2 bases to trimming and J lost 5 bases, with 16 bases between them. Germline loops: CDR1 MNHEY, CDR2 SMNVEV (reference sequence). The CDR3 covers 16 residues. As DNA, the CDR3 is TGTGCCAGCAGTTTAGACTGGGGTATGAGAGACAATGAGCAGTTCTTC. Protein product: CASSLDWGMRDNEQFF.

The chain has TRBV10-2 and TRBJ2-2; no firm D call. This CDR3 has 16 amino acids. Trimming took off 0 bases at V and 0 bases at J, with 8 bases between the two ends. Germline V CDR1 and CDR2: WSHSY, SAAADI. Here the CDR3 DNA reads TGCGCCAGCAGTGAGTCGGTCTTGGCGAACACCGGGGAGCTGTTTTTT. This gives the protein CASSESVLANTGELFF.

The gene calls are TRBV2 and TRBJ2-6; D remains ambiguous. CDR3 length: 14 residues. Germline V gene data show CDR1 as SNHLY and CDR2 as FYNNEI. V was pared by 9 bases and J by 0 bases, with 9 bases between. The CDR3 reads CARMEYSGANVLTF. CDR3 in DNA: TGTGCCAGAATGGAGTACTCTGGGGCCAACGTCCTGACTTTC. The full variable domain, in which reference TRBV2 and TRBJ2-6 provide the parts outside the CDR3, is EPEVTQTPSHQVTQMGQEVILRCVPISNHLYFYWYRQILGQKVEFLVSFYNNEISEKSEIFDDQFSVERPDGSNFTLKIRSTKLEDSAMYFCARMEYSGANVLTFGAGSRLTVL.

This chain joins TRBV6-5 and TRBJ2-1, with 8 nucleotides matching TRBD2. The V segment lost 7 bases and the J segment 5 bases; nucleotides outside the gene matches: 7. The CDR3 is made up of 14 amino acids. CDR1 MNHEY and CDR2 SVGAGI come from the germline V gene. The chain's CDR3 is CASTFGGAHNEQFF. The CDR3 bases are TGTGCCAGCACCTTCGGGGGGGCTCACAATGAGCAGTTCTTC.

The CDR3 nucleotides read TGCAGTGCTAGAGATACAGGGACTGAGACCTACGAGCAGTACTTC. As protein: CSARDTGTETYEQYF. The rearrangement joins TRBV20-1 to TRBJ2-7; D tentatively fits TRBD1 or TRBD2 (6 bases each). The CDR3 sequence is 15 residues long. V dropped 0 bases and J dropped 2 bases, with 14 bases sitting between them. Germline V gene sequence: CDR1 DFQATT, CDR2 SNEGSKA (reference sequence).

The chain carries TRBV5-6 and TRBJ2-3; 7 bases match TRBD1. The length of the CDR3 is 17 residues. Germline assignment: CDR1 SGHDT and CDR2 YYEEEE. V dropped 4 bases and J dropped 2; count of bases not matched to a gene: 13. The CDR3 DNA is TGTGCCAGCAGCGCGGGTACGGGACAGCGAATCACAGATACGCAGTATTTT. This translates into CASSAGTGQRITDTQYF.

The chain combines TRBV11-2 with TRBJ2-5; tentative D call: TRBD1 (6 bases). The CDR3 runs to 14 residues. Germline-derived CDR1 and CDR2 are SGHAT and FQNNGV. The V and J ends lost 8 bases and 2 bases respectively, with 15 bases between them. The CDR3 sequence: CASEPYREQETQYF. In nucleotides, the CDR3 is TGTGCCAGCGAACCCTACAGGGAGCAAGAGACCCAGTACTTC.

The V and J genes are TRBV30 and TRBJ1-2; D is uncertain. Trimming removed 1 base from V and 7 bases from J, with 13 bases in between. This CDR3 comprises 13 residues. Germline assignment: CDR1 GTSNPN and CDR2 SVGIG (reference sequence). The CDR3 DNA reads TGTGCCTGGAGTGAGGGAGGGCATAGTGGCTACACCTTC. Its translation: CAWSEGGHSGYTF.

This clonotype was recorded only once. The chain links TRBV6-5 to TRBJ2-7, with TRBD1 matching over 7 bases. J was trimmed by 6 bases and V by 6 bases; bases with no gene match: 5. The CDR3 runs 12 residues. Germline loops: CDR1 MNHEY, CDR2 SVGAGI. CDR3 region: CASRTGSVEQYF. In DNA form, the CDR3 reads TGTGCCAGCAGGACAGGGTCCGTCGAGCAGTACTTC.

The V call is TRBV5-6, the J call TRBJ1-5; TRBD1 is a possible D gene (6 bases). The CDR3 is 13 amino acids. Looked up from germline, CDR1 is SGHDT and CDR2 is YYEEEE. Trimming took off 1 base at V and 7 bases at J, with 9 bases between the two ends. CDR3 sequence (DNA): TGTGCCAGCAGCTTGACAGGGCGCCAGCCCCAGCATTTT. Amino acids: CASSLTGRQPQHF.

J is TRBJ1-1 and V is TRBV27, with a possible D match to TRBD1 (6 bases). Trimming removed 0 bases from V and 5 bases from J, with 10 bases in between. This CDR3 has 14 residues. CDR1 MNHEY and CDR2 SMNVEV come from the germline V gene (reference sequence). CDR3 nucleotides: TGTGCCAGCAGTTTATCCACGGGGGCAACTGAAGCTTTCTTT. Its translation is CASSLSTGATEAFF.

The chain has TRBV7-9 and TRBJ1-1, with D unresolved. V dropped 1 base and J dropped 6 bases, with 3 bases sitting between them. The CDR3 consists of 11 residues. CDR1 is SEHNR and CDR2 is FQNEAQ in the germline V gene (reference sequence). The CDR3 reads CASSLVPEAFF. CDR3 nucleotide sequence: TGTGCCAGCAGCTTAGTTCCTGAAGCTTTCTTT. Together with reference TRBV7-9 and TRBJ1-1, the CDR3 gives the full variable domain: DTGVSQNPRHKITKRGQNVTFRCDPISEHNRLYWYRQTLGQGPEFLTYFQNEAQLEKSRLLSDRFSAERPKGSFSTLEIQRTEQGDSAMYLCASSLVPEAFFGQGTRLTVV.

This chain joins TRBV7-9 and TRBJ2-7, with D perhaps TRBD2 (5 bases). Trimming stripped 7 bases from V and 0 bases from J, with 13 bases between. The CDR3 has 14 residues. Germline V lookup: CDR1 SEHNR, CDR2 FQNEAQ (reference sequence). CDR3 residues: CASTRGIHSYEQYF. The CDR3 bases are TGTGCCAGCACCCGAGGGATCCACTCCTACGAGCAGTACTTC.

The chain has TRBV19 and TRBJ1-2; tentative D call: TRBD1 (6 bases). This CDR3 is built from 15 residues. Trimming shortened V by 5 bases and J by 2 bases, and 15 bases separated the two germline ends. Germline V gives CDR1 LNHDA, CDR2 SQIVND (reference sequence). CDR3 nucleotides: TGTGCCAGTAGTCCCCAACGGACAGTCAACTATGGCTACACCTTC. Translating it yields CASSPQRTVNYGYTF.

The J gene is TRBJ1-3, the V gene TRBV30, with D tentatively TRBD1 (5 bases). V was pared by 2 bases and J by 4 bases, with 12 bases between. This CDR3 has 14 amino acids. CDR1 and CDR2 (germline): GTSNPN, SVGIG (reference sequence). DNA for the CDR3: TGTGCCTGGAGTCCAGGGCTGGGCGGAAACACCATATATTTT. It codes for CAWSPGLGGNTIYF.

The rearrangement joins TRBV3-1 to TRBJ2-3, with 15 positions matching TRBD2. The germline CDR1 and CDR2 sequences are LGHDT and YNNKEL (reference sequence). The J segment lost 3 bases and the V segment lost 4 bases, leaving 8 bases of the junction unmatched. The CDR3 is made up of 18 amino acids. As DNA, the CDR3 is TGTGCCAGCAGCCGTGGACTAGCGGGGGGGCTGGTGACAGATACGCAGTATTTT. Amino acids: CASSRGLAGGLVTDTQYF.

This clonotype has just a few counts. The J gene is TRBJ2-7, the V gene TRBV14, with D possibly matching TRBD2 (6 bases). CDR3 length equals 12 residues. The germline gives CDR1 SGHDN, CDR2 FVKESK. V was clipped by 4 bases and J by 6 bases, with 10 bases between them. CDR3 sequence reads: CASSPSGVEQYF. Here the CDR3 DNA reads TGTGCCAGCAGCCCCTCGGGGGTCGAGCAGTACTTC.

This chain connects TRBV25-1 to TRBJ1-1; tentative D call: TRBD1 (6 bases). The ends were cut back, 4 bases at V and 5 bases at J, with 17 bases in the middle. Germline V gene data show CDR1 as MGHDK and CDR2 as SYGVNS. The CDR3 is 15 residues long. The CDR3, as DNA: TGTGCCAGCAGTGGACCGGGAGGGGGGTATACTGAAGCTTTCTTT. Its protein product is CASSGPGGGYTEAFF.

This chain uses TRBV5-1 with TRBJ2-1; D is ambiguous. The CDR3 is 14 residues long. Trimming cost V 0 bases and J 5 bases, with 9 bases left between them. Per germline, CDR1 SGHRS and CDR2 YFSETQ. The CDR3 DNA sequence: TGCGCCAGCAGCTTGGTAACCTACAACAATGAGCAGTTCTTC. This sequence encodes CASSLVTYNNEQFF.